The rows below give T cell receptor beta chains drawn from one sample of a study of T cells in Graves' hyperthyroidism and ophthalmopathy. MiXCR, run by TCRdb on the multiplex PCR reads, gives a single entry per CDR3 protein. The table lists some 700,000 distinct CDR3 sequences, around a sixth of them singletons, with about 16% in the top ten. Sequencing used blood. The receptors were sampled from a man in his fifties with Graves' hyperthyroidism. Each CDR3 is given with its conserved first and last residue. Fields, in order: J gene, D gene, V gene, clone size, CDR3 protein, CDR3 DNA. A D gene is named only where the DNA matches it firmly. Expanded clones are given a class, and other clones once, few, many or no size at all.

J gene: TRBJ1-1
D gene: TRBD1
V gene: TRBV14
clone size: many
CDR3 protein: CASSHRSAGQGLNTEAFF
CDR3 DNA: TGTGCCAGCAGCCACCGATCAGCGGGACAGGGCTTGAACACTGAAGCTTTCTTT

J gene: TRBJ2-5
D gene: TRBD2
V gene: TRBV7-2
clone size: many
CDR3 protein: CASSSGLAGGQETQYF
CDR3 DNA: TGTGCCAGCAGCTCGGGACTAGCGGGAGGGCAAGAGACCCAGTACTTC

J gene: TRBJ2-2
D gene: -
V gene: TRBV19
clone size: -
CDR3 protein: CASSIMDTNTGELFF
CDR3 DNA: TGTGCCAGTAGTATCATGGACACGAACACCGGGGAGCTGTTTTTT

J gene: TRBJ2-1
D gene: -
V gene: TRBV6-2/TRBV6-3
clone size: -
CDR3 protein: CASRKVDGIGNEQFF
CDR3 DNA: TGTGCCAGCAGGAAAGTGGACGGAATAGGCAATGAGCAGTTCTTC

J gene: TRBJ2-7
D gene: -
V gene: TRBV7-9
clone size: -
CDR3 protein: CASSVPGQGPGYF
CDR3 DNA: TGTGCCAGCAGCGTACCGGGACAAGGGCCTGGGTACTTC

J gene: TRBJ2-3
D gene: TRBD1
V gene: TRBV4-1
clone size: -
CDR3 protein: CASSQDTGGPTDTQYF
CDR3 DNA: TGCGCCAGCAGCCAAGATACAGGGGGCCCCACAGATACGCAGTATTTT

J gene: TRBJ2-7
D gene: TRBD2
V gene: TRBV5-1
clone size: many
CDR3 protein: CASTLPGGTYEQYF
CDR3 DNA: TGCGCCAGCACCCTTCCGGGAGGGACCTACGAGCAGTACTTC

J gene: TRBJ2-3
D gene: -
V gene: TRBV15
clone size: -
CDR3 protein: CATSRELATDTQYF
CDR3 DNA: TGTGCCACCAGCAGAGAACTAGCTACAGATACGCAGTATTTT

J gene: TRBJ1-3
D gene: -
V gene: TRBV9
clone size: -
CDR3 protein: CASSPRPAAGNTIYF
CDR3 DNA: TGTGCCAGCAGCCCGCGACCGGCTGCTGGAAACACCATATATTTT

J gene: TRBJ2-1
D gene: -
V gene: TRBV15
clone size: -
CDR3 protein: CATSRDFDYYNEQFF
CDR3 DNA: TGTGCCACCAGCAGAGATTTCGACTACTACAATGAGCAGTTCTTC

J gene: TRBJ1-3
D gene: -
V gene: TRBV28
clone size: -
CDR3 protein: CASSLWESTIYF
CDR3 DNA: TGTGCCAGCAGTTTATGGGAAAGCACCATATATTTT

J gene: TRBJ2-7
D gene: -
V gene: TRBV19
clone size: -
CDR3 protein: CASSNMEVGGYEQYF
CDR3 DNA: TGTGCCAGTAGTAATATGGAGGTCGGTGGCTACGAGCAGTACTTC

J gene: TRBJ1-5
D gene: -
V gene: TRBV19
clone size: few
CDR3 protein: CTSSEGYGQPQHF
CDR3 DNA: TGTACCAGTAGCGAGGGGTATGGTCAGCCCCAGCATTTT

J gene: TRBJ2-5
D gene: -
V gene: TRBV2
clone size: -
CDR3 protein: CASSGGGPGETQYF
CDR3 DNA: TGTGCCAGCAGTGGGGGGGGCCCAGGGGAGACCCAGTACTTC